Shown below are 10 T cell receptor beta chains from a single sample sequenced in a study of regulatory T cells in long-lasting Graves disease. Time point of the sample: newly diagnosed GD, antithyroid drugs for less than 3 months. From RNA extracted from PBMCs, the TCR library was made. Researchers made TCR beta libraries by using iRepertoire HTBI primers and running Arm-PCR on CDR3 regions. TCRdb redid the calling of the multiplex PCR reads with MiXCR, one entry per CDR3 protein. Of 560,000 or so distinct CDR3 sequences listed, 15% to 20% are singletons. The same sample was also used in a study of T cells in Graves' hyperthyroidism and ophthalmopathy.

Sequenced material: peripheral blood mononuclear cells (PBMCs), taken at new diagnosis, from a patient treated with antithyroid drugs. The receptors derive from a man younger than 30 with Graves disease.

The V and J genes are TRBV7-3 and TRBJ2-5; no firm D call. V lost 2 bases and J 1 base, leaving 17 bases between the germline ends. CDR1 is SGHTA and CDR2 is FQGTGA in the germline V gene. The CDR3 has 17 amino acids. The DNA for the CDR3 is TGTGCCAGCAGCTTATACGGGCCTAGGGAAGTCCAAGAGACCCAGTACTTC. Translated, it gives CASSLYGPREVQETQYF.

Comment on this clonotype: With only one base between it and a far larger clone, this is likely a read error. The chain combines TRBV7-8 with TRBJ2-5; D tentatively fits TRBD1 or TRBD2 (6 bases each). V lost 2 bases and J 11 bases, leaving 27 bases between the germline ends. The CDR3 loop spans 17 amino acids. Germline V gene sequence: CDR1 SGHVS, CDR2 FQNEAQ. CDR3 nucleotides: TGTGCCAGCAGCTTATATCGTCTAGTAGGGGGGAACTACAAGCAGTACTTC. Protein sequence: CASSLYRLVGGNYKQYF.

V is TRBV24-1 and J is TRBJ2-3; 8 bases line up with TRBD1. Trimming cost V 3 bases and J 3 bases; bases outside gene matches: 7. This CDR3 region has 16 residues. CDR1 is KGHDR, CDR2 SFDVKD, per germline. CDR3 sequence reads: CATSDPSRGRTDTQYF. The CDR3 DNA is TGTGCCACCAGTGATCCCTCCAGGGGGCGTACAGATACGCAGTATTTT.

This clonotype turned up a few times. The chain has TRBV30 and TRBJ2-7; 8 bases line up with TRBD2. Germline loops: CDR1 GTSNPN, CDR2 SVGIG (reference sequence). This CDR3 region has 15 residues. Germline trimming cut 5 bases from V and 0 bases from J; bases unmatched to any gene: 9. The CDR3 nucleotides read TGTGCCTGGTCTACCGGGGGGGGGGGCTCCTACGAGCAGTACTTC. It translates to CAWSTGGGGSYEQYF.

In this sample, this clonotype turned up many times. This rearrangement joins TRBV29-1 to TRBJ2-7; 9 bases line up with TRBD1. CDR1 and CDR2 (germline): SQVTM, ANQGSEA. The CDR3 consists of 14 residues. J was trimmed by 2 bases and V by 6 bases; bases with no gene match: 8. CDR3 sequence: CSVLWTGEAYEQYF. CDR3 sequence (DNA): TGCAGCGTGTTATGGACAGGGGAAGCCTACGAGCAGTACTTC.

This clonotype was seen at least ten times. This chain links TRBV20-1 with TRBJ2-3; possibly TRBD2 for D (5 bases). Trimming shortened V by 6 bases and J by 6 bases, and 16 bases separated the two germline ends. The CDR3 is made up of 13 amino acids. The germline V gene encodes CDR1 DFQATT and CDR2 SNEGSKA (reference sequence). The CDR3 nucleotides are TGCAGTGCCCCAGTCCCGACGGGGGATACGCAGTATTTT. Translating it yields CSAPVPTGDTQYF.

This clonotype came up many times. This sequence joins TRBV12-3 or TRBV12-4 and TRBJ2-5, with no clear D. Trimming left V 2 bases short and J 5 bases short, with 15 bases between. The length of the CDR3 is 15 residues. For the CDR3, the DNA is TGTGCCAGCAGTTTACTCGACCCCGGAAGGGAGACCCAGTACTTC. Translated, it gives CASSLLDPGRETQYF.

This clonotype occurred a few times. The rearrangement links TRBV5-1 to TRBJ1-1; unclear D gene. Trimming pared 0 bases from V and 2 bases from J, leaving 8 bases between. In germline, CDR1 is SGHRS, CDR2 YFSETQ. This CDR3 has 14 residues. The DNA for the CDR3 is TGCGCCAGCAGCTTGGGAGCGTTAAACACTGAAGCTTTCTTT. Its protein product is CASSLGALNTEAFF.

Ten or more counts support this clonotype. The chain joins TRBV28 to TRBJ1-1, with D possibly matching TRBD1 (6 bases). V gave up 5 bases and J gave up 1 base, with 14 bases separating them. The CDR3 runs to 15 residues. Germline assignment: CDR1 MDHEN and CDR2 SYDVKM. CDR3 amino acids: CASSRWTETNTEAFF. The CDR3, as DNA: TGTGCCAGCAGTAGATGGACAGAGACGAACACTGAAGCTTTCTTT.

A few counts support this clonotype. This chain joins TRBV4-1 and TRBJ2-7, with 8 bases lining up with TRBD2. This CDR3 contains 16 residues. Germline CDR1 and CDR2: MGHRA and YSYEKL. V lost 1 base and J lost 0; bases outside the gene matches: 5. The CDR3 spells CASSQAPGRASYEQYF. The CDR3 DNA follows: TGCGCCAGCAGCCAAGCTCCCGGGAGGGCCTCCTACGAGCAGTACTTC.